This T cell receptor beta chain derives from a study of Tregs in tolerant kidney transplant recipients. Overall study findings and caveats: Nucleotide sequences could not be compared across some patients' samples due to primer changes. Activated donor B cell expansion appeared to reveal the most relevant donor-specific TCRbeta repertoire. Findings come from small patient numbers and require larger validation.

Generated by immunoSEQ multiplex PCR, the TCRdb table keeps only in-frame clones and is missing some. This sample's clone table lists under 35,000 clones. Related graft donors supplied nonmyeloablative bone marrow transplants, and mixed chimerism was transient. Unstimulated regulatory T cells (CD4+CD25+CD127-), CD4+CD25- non-regulatory cells, CD4 and CD8 cells were FACS-sorted from thawed PBMCs. Details on this clone: Its matching antigen is unknown.

This specimen consisted of CD4+ T cells from blood (PBMCs), obtained 24 months after the transplant. This receptor was identified in a human patient who received a combined kidney and bone marrow transplant. Certain T cells may be donor cells from the graft.

CDR3 DNA, as far as it was read: TGCGCCAGCAGCCCTCGGACAGGGGGAGACGAAAAA. This gives the protein CASSPRTGGDEK. The complete CDR3 protein is CASSPRTGGDEKLFF. The V and J genes are TRBV5-1 and TRBJ1-4, with 10 bases that match TRBD1. Coverage ceases 3 residues before the CDR3 finishes, and the germline J gene fills in the end. The CDR3 has 15 residues. Unmatched junction bases numbered 8, after V lost 4 bases and J lost 8 bases. Per germline, CDR1 SGHRS and CDR2 YFSETQ. Full variable domain (missing parts from reference TRBV5-1 and TRBJ1-4): KAGVTQTPRYLIKTRGQQVTLSCSPISGHRSVSWYQQTPGQGLQFLFEYFSETQRNKGNFPGRFSGRQFSNSRSEMNVSTLELGDSALYLCASSPRTGGDEKLFFGSGTQLSVL.